The T cell receptor (beta chain) under discussion was sequenced for a study of blood T cells in healthy people across ages. Whole-study findings and limits: Unsorted PBMCs prevented conclusive naive versus antigen-experienced comparison. There was no known CMV status for donors, so expanded clonotype changes were possibly confounded.

Samples each yielded at least 6 micrograms of total RNA. Germline V gene sequence: CDR1 DFQATT, CDR2 SNEGSKA (reference sequence). The ends lost 6 bases at V and 3 bases at J; junction bases unmatched: 12. The CDR3 is 15 amino acids. Sample-barcoded 5' priming and a J-beta primer mix drove a second PCR of about 6 to 11 cycles. Every molecule of cDNA carried a tag from a template-switch adaptor with 12 random nucleotides. Each CDR3 protein is one row after TCRdb ran MiXCR on the 5' RACE reads. The sample consists of about 640,000 distinct CDR3 sequences, around 41% of them appearing once. Note on this clonotype: Its cognate antigen is unknown.

The source is a man older than 75 in good health. The sample comprised blood. The chain couples TRBV20-1 to TRBJ2-7; 9 nucleotides agree with TRBD2. CDR3 nucleotide sequence: TGCAGTGCCGACCCGCTCCGAGCGGGAGGCTACGAGCAGTACTTC. It codes for CSADPLRAGGYEQYF.